The sequence of this TCR beta chain was determined in a study of T cells after posttransplantation cyclophosphamide. Cyclophosphamide on days +3 and +4 followed busulfan-fludarabine conditioning and a marrow graft. This CDR3 region has 14 residues. Germline CDR1 reads SGDLS; CDR2 reads YYNGEE. V lost 6 bases to trimming and J lost 2 bases; unmatched junction nucleotides: 6. Repertoires were generated with immunoSEQ multiplex PCR, while TCRdb's copy carries only in-frame clones and drops some. This repertoire shows just under 20,000 clones, around 90% found once; its top ten account for around 7.9%. This specimen was PBMCs, taken after allogeneic stem cell transplant with posttransplant cyclophosphamide. This sequence originates from a female patient aged 35 to 55 who received an allogeneic stem cell transplant from a related donor, was CMV-positive, and had no GVHD. The graft donor may have given rise to some T cells. The chain couples TRBV9 to TRBJ2-3; 7 bases fit TRBD2. In DNA form, the CDR3 reads TGTGCCAGCATCGGGGAGGGGTACACAGATACGCAGTATTTT. Residues: CASIGEGYTDTQYF. Supplemented by reference TRBV9 and TRBJ2-3, the full variable domain reads DSGVTQTPKHLITATGQRVTLRCSPRSGDLSVYWYQQSLDQGLQFLIQYYNGEERAKGNILERFSAQQFPDLHSELNLSSLELGDSALYFCASIGEGYTDTQYFGPGTRLTVL.